This T cell receptor (beta chain) originates from a study of T cells after yellow fever vaccination. One entry per CDR3 protein, called by TCRdb with MiXCR from the 5' RACE reads. Seen here are under 600,000 distinct CDR3 sequences, around an eighth observed once, and the top ten hold more than 13%. This clonotype has only a few counts. Its antigen remains unknown. The V and J ends lost 0 bases and 2 bases respectively, with 16 bases between them. The CDR3 sequence is 17 residues long. Germline V gene data show CDR1 as SGDLS and CDR2 as YYNGEE. General study points: Weaker, the secondary response had a peak occurring faster, on day 5 versus 15.

The chain has TRBV9 and TRBJ2-3; perhaps TRBD2 as D (5 bases). The source is a man aged 25-40 years who received the YFV17D yellow fever vaccine. This material consisted of PBMCs, taken on the day of the yellow fever booster vaccination. CDR3 amino acids: CASSVDGVEFPTDTQYF. The CDR3 nucleotides read TGTGCCAGCAGCGTAGACGGGGTGGAGTTTCCCACAGATACGCAGTATTTT. The full variable domain, in which reference TRBV9 and TRBJ2-3 provide the parts outside the CDR3, is DSGVTQTPKHLITATGQRVTLRCSPRSGDLSVYWYQQSLDQGLQFLIQYYNGEERAKGNILERFSAQQFPDLHSELNLSSLELGDSALYFCASSVDGVEFPTDTQYFGPGTRLTVL.